This TCR beta chain emerged from a study of PD-1 blockade in classical Hodgkin lymphoma. The table came from immunoSEQ multiplex PCR; TCRdb's copy has only in-frame clones and leaves some out. The sample has 30,000 to 35,000 clones, 75% to 95% seen once. Every patient relapsed after autologous stem cell transplantation, and brentuximab vedotin exposure varied. It was by magnetic negative selection that CD4+ T cells were purified from thawed PBMCs. The trim removed 4 bases at V and 2 bases at J, leaving 11 bases unmatched. This CDR3 contains 18 residues. Germline CDR1 and CDR2: MRHNA and SNTAGT. The chain has TRBV6-4 and TRBJ1-5, with 10 bases that match TRBD1. Sequenced material: CD4+ T cells from blood, taken at baseline. The receptor comes from a human donor with classical Hodgkin lymphoma. CDR3 region: CASSGVEDRGRGNQPQHF. CDR3 sequence (DNA): TGTGCCAGCAGTGGAGTCGAGGACAGGGGGAGAGGCAATCAGCCCCAGCATTTT.